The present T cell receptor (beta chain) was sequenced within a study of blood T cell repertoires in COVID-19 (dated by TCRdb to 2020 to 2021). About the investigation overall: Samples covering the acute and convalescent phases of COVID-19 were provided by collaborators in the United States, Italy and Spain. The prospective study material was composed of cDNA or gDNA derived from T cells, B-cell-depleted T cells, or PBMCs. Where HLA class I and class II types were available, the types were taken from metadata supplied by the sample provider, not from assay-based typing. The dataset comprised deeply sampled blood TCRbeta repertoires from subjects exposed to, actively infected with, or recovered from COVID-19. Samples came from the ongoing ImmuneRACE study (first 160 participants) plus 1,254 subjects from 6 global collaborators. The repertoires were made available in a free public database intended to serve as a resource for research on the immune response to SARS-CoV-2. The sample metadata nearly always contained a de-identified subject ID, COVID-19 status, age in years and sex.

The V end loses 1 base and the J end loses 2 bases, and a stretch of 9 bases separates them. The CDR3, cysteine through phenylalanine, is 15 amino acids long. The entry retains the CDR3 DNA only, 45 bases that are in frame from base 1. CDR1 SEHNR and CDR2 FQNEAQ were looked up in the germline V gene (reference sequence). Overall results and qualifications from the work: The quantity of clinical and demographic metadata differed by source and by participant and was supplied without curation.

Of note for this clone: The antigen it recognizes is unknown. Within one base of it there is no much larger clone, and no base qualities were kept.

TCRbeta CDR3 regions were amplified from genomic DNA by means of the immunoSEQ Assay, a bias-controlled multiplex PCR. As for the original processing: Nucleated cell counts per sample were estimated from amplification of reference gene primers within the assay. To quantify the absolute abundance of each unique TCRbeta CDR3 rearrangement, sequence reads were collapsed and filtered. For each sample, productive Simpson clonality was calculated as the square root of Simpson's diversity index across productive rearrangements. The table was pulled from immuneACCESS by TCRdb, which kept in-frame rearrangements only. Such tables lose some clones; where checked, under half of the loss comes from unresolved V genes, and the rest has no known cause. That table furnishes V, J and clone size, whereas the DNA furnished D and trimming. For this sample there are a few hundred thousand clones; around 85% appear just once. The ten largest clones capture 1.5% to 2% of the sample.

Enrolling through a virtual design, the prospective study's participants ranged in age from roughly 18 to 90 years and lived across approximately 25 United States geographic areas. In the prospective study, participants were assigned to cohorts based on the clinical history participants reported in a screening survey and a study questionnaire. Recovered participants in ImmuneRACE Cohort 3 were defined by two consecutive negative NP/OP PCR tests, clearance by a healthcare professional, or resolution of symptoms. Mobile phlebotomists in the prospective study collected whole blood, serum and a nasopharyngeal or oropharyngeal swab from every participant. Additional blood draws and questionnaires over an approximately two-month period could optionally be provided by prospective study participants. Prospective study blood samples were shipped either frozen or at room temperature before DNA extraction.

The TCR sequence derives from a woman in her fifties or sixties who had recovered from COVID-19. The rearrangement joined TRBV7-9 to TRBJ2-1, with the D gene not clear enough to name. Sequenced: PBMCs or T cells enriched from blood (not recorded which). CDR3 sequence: CASSLVQPTYNEQFF. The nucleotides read TGTGCCAGCAGCTTAGTACAGCCGACCTACAATGAGCAGTTCTTC.